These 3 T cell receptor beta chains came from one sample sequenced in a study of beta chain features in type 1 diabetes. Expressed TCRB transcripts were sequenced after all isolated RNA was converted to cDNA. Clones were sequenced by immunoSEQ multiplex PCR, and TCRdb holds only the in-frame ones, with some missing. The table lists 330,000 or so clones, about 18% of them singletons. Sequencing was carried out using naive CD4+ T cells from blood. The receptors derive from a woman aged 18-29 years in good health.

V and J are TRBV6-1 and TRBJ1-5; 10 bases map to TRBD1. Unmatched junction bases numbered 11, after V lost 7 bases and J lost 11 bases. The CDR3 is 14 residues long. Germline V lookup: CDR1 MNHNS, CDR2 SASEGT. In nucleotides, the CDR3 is TGTGCCAGCATCACCGGACAGGGGGACGAGTCCCAGCATTTT. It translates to CASITGQGDESQHF.

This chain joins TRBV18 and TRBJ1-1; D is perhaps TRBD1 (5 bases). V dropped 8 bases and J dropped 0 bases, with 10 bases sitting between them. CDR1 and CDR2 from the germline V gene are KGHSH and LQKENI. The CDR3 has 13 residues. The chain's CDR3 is CASRQQVNTEAFF. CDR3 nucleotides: TGTGCCAGCAGACAACAGGTGAACACTGAAGCTTTCTTT.

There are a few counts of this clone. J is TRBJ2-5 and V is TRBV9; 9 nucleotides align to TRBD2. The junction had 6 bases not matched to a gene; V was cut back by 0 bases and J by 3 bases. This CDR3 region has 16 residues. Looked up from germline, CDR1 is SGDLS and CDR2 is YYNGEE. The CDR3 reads CASSVDASGTEETQYF. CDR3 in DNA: TGTGCCAGCAGCGTAGATGCTAGCGGGACGGAAGAGACCCAGTACTTC.